A selection of T cell receptor beta chains follows, all from one sample in a study of blood T cell repertoires in COVID-19. Measured with immunoSEQ multiplex PCR; TCRdb has only the in-frame clones, and not every one. The table records 65,000 to 90,000 clones, about 89% of them present only once. The sample consisted of peripheral blood. Receptors originate from a man aged 50 to 60 with acute or convalescent COVID-19. Each CDR3 is given with its conserved first and last residue. Fields, in order: V gene, clone size, J gene, D gene, CDR3 protein, CDR3 DNA. D genes are given only for firm matches. The size entry is marked missing in some rows and otherwise reads once, few, many or a size class.

TRBV4-2	-	TRBJ1-1	-	CASSQGQGGSAFF	TGTGCCAGCAGCCAAGGCCAGGGAGGTTCGGCTTTCTTT
TRBV6-1	-	TRBJ1-2	-	CASSDARFGRNYGYTF	TGTGCCAGCAGTGACGCTCGTTTTGGCAGAAACTATGGCTACACCTTC
TRBV9	-	TRBJ1-4	TRBD1	CASSVAAGGSGEKLFF	TGTGCCAGCAGCGTAGCCGCAGGGGGAAGTGGTGAAAAACTGTTTTTT
TRBV6-5	-	TRBJ2-5	-	CASSYSGRQETQYF	TGTGCCAGCAGTTATTCAGGGAGGCAAGAGACCCAGTACTTC
TRBV30	few	TRBJ2-5	TRBD2	CAWSSGGAGETQYF	TGTGCCTGGAGCAGCGGGGGGGCCGGGGAGACCCAGTACTTC
TRBV6-1	-	TRBJ2-1	-	CASSEPSSYNEQFF	TGTGCCAGCAGTGAACCGAGCTCCTACAATGAGCAGTTCTTC
TRBV10-2	-	TRBJ1-1	-	CASSGELRNTEAFF	TGCGCCAGCAGTGGGGAGTTGCGGAACACTGAAGCTTTCTTT
TRBV4-1	few	TRBJ1-4	TRBD1	CASSQEPGATGREKLFF	TGCGCCAGCAGCCAAGAGCCGGGGGCGACAGGGCGGGAAAAACTGTTTTTT
TRBV7-8	-	TRBJ2-7	-	CASKRSTPVDYEQYF	TGTGCCAGCAAACGTTCCACACCCGTCGACTACGAGCAGTACTTC
TRBV5-6	-	TRBJ1-1	-	CASSVYGEAFF	TGTGCCAGCAGCGTATACGGTGAAGCTTTCTTT
TRBV25-1	-	TRBJ1-6	TRBD1	CASSVGTANSPLHF	TGTGCCAGCAGTGTCGGGACAGCAAATTCACCCCTCCACTTT
TRBV5-1	once	TRBJ1-3	-	CASSLGAVSPSGNTIYF	TGCGCCAGCAGCTTGGGGGCCGTTTCCCCCTCTGGAAACACCATATATTTT
TRBV3-1/TRBV3-2	-	TRBJ2-7	-	CASSPGAYEQYF	TGTGCCAGCAGTCCGGGGGCCTACGAGCAGTACTTC
TRBV6-1	-	TRBJ1-4	TRBD1	CASSEVGTGSEKLFF	TGTGCCAGCAGTGAAGTAGGGACAGGGTCCGAAAAACTGTTTTTT
TRBV18	once	TRBJ2-5	TRBD2	CASSAGEVKETQYF	TGTGCCAGCTCTGCGGGGGAGGTTAAGGAGACCCAGTACTTC
TRBV7-9	-	TRBJ1-2	-	CASSLSRNYGYTF	TGTGCCAGCAGCTTATCACGGAACTATGGCTACACCTTC
TRBV11-1	-	TRBJ2-5	-	CASSFDSRETQYF	TGTGCCAGCAGCTTTGATAGTCGGGAGACCCAGTACTTC
TRBV12-3/TRBV12-4	once	TRBJ1-1	-	CASRFTGYTEAFF	TGTGCCAGCAGGTTTACAGGCTATACTGAAGCTTTCTTT